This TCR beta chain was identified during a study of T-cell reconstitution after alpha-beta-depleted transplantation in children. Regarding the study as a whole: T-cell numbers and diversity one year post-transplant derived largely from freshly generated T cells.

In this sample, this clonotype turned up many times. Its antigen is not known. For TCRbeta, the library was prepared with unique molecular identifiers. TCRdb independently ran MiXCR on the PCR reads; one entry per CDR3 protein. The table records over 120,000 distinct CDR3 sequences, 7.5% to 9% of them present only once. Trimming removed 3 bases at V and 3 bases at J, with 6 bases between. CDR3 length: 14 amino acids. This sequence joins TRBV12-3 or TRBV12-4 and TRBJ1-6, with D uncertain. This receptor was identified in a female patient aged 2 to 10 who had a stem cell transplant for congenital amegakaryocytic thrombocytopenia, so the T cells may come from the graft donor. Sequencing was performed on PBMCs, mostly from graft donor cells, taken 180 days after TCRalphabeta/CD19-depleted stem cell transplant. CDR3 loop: CASSFRGYNSPLHF. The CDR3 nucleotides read TGTGCCAGCAGTTTTCGGGGCTATAATTCACCCCTCCACTTT.